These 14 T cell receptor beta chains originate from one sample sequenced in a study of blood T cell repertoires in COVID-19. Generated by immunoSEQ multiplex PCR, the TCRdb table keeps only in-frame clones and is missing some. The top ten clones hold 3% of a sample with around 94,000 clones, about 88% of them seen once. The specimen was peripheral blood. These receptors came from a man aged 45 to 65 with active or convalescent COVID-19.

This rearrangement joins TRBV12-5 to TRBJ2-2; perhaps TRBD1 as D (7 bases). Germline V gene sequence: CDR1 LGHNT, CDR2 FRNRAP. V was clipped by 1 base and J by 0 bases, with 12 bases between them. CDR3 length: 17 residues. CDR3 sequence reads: CASGLAGDSSNTGELFF. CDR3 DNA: TGTGCTAGTGGTTTGGCGGGGGACAGCTCGAACACCGGGGAGCTGTTTTTT.

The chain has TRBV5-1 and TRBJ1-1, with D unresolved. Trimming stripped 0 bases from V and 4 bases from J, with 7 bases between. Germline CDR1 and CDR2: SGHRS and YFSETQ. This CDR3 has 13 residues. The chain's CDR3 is CASSLDGRTEAFF. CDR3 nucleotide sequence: TGCGCCAGCAGCTTGGATGGGCGCACTGAAGCTTTCTTT.

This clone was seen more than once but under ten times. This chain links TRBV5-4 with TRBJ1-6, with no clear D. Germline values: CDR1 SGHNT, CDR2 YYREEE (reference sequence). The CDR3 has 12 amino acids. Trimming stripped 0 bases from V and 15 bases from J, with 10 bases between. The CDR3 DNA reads TGTGCCAGCAGCTTGGAGTCAGGCCGCCTCCACTTT. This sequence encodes CASSLESGRLHF.

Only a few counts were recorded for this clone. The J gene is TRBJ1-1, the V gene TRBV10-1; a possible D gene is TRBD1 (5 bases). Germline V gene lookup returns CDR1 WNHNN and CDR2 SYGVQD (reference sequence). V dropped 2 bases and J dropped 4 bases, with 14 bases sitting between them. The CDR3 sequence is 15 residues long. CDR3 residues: CASSEPTAGITEAFF. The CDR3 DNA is TGCGCCAGCAGTGAGCCGACAGCCGGAATCACTGAAGCTTTCTTT.

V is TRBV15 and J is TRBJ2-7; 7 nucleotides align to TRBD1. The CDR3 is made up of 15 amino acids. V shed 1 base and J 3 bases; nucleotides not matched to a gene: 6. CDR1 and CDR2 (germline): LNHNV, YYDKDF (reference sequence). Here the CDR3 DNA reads TGTGCCACCAGCAGAGGACAGGGTGGGGGCTACGAGCAGTACTTC. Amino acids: CATSRGQGGGYEQYF.

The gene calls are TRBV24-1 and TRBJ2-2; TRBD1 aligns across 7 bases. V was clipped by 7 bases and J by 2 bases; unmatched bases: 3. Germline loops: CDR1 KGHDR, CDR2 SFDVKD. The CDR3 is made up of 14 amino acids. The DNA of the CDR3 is TGTGCCACCAGCCGACAGGGCAACACCGGGGAGCTGTTTTTT. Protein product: CATSRQGNTGELFF.

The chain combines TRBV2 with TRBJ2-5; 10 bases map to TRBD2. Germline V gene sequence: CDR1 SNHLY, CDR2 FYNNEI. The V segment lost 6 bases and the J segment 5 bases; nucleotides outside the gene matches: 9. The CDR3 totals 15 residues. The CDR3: CASRASGGAVETQYF. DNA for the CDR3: TGTGCCAGCAGGGCGAGCGGGGGGGCAGTTGAGACCCAGTACTTC.

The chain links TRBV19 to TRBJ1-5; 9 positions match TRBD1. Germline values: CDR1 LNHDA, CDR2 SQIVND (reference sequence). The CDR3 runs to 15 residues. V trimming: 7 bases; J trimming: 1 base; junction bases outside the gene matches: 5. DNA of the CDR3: TGTGCCAGTAAAGGGACAGGGAGGAGCAATCAGCCCCAGCATTTT. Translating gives CASKGTGRSNQPQHF. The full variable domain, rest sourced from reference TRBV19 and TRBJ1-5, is DGGITQSPKYLFRKEGQNVTLSCEQNLNHDAMYWYRQDPGQGLRLIYYSQIVNDFQKGDIAEGYSVSREKKESFPLTVTSAQKNPTAFYLCASKGTGRSNQPQHFGDGTRLSIL.

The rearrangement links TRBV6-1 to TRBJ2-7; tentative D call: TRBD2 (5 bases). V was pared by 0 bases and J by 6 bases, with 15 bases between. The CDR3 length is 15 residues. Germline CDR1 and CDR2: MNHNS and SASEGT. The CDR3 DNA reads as TGTGCCAGCAGTGAAGCGCGGGCGGCAGGTGGCGAGCAGTACTTC. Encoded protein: CASSEARAAGGEQYF.

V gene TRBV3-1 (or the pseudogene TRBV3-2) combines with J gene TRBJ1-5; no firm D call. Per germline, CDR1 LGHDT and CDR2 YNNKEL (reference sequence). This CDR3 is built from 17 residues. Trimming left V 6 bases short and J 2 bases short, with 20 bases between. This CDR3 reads CASSPTPGLTGNQPQHF. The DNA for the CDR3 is TGTGCCAGCAGTCCAACACCGGGATTGACGGGCAATCAGCCCCAGCATTTT.

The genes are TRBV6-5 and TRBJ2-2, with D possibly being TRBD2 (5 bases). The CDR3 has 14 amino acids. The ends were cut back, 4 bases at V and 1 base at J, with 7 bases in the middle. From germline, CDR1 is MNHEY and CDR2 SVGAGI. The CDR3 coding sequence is TGTGCCAGCAGTTCTGGAGGGAACACCGGGGAGCTGTTTTTT. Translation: CASSSGGNTGELFF.

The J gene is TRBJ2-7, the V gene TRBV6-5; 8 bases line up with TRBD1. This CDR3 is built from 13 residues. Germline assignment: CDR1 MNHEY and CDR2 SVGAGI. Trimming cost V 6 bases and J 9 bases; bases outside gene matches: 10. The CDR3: CASSPGQGRGQYF. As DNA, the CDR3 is TGTGCCAGCAGCCCCGGACAGGGCAGAGGGCAGTACTTC.

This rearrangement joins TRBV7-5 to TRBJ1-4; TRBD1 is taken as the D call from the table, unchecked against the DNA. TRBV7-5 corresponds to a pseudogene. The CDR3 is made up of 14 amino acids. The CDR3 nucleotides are TGTGTCAGAAGCTTAGCCAGGGTTAACGAAAAACTGTTTTTT. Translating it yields CVRSLARVNEKLFF.

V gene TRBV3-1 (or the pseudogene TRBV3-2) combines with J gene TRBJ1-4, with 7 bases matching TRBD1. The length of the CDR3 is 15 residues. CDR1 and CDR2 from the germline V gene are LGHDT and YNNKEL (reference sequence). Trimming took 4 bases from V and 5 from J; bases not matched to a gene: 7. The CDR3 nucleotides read TGTGCCAGCAGCCTTAGGACAGGCGGCAATGAAAAACTGTTTTTT. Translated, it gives CASSLRTGGNEKLFF.